This entry features one T cell receptor beta chain sequence. This receptor's antigen is unknown. Base qualities are not at hand, and no much larger clone is one base apart. To sequence the TCRbeta CDR3 region, genomic DNA was isolated from the sorted cells. The immunoSEQ Assay was used for sequencing of TCRbeta CDR3 regions. Here the immuneACCESS table is served through TCRdb, limited to in-frame sequences with V and J called. Missing clones are a known gap in these copies; in checked studies unresolved V genes cover under half, and the rest lacks a known reason. This sample lists 80,000 to 90,000 clones; roughly 80% were detected once. In total, the top ten clones hold under 2% of the sample. These data originate in a study of OX40 agonist ivuxolimab in advanced cancers. For context, the study as a whole: Ivuxolimab was a fully human IgG2 agonistic monoclonal antibody targeting the costimulatory receptor OX40 (CD134). Peripheral TCRbeta sequencing aimed to test whether ivuxolimab altered TCR sequence diversity and caused clonal T-cell expansion. The paper reports the monotherapy dose-escalation portion (N of about 54 patients) of the phase I ivuxolimab trial. Partial responses were achieved by three dose-escalation patients, of whom one had hepatocellular carcinoma and two had cutaneous melanoma. A male proportion of around 83% and a mean age of approximately 62 years, ranging from about 20 to 85, were recorded for the dose-escalation cohort. Intravenous ivuxolimab was administered to patients every 2 weeks at six dose levels: 0.01, 0.1, 0.3, 1.5, 3 and 10 mg/kg. Among the roughly 50 dose-escalation patients, some 20 had hepatocellular carcinoma, 15 or so melanoma, 9 renal cell carcinoma and 9 head and neck cancer. Prior anti-PD-1, anti-PD-L1 or anti-CTLA-4 therapy was permitted, and about two fifths of dose-escalation patients had received checkpoint inhibitors. Overall results and qualifications from the work: After ivuxolimab, expanded clones were on average more numerous among CD8+ T cells than among CD4+ T cells. Antigen specificity was not determined for the clonally expanded peripheral T cells. Low levels of normalized T-cell clonal expansion were also seen in some patients who did not respond. Clonal expansion of both CD4+ and CD8+ blood T cells was observed from baseline to week 6 at doses 0.1 to 3.0 mg/kg. Partial responders in the 0.1-3.0 mg/kg groups had among the lowest normalized peripheral clonal expansion, especially among CD8+ T cells.

The trial excluded patients who had a history of autoimmune disease or who were on systemic immunosuppression. Peripheral blood for TCR sequencing was collected from all dose cohorts at baseline, on cycle 4 day 1, and on cycle 7 day 1. The samples were taken from a phase I, first-in-human, multicenter, open-label dose-escalation trial of ivuxolimab. The trial enrolled adults with locally advanced or metastatic head and neck squamous cell, hepatocellular, melanoma or renal cell carcinoma. Before TCR sequencing, CD4+ T cells and CD8+ T cells from peripheral blood were sorted into separate populations. Germline trimming: 2 bases from V, 5 bases from J; junction bases outside gene matches: 13. As encoded in the germline V gene, CDR1 is SGHAT while CDR2 is FQNNGV. The CDR3 has 17 amino acids, counting the end cysteine and phenylalanine. The read is trimmed to its CDR3 DNA, 51 bases read in frame from base 1.

Specimen: CD4+ or CD8+ T cells sorted from blood, collected in a trial of the OX40 agonist ivuxolimab. Rearrangement joined TRBV11-2 to TRBJ2-5, and 8 junction bases match TRBD2. The source of this sequence is an adult with an advanced solid tumor such as melanoma, head and neck, liver or kidney cancer. The nucleotide sequence is given as TGTGCCAGCAGCTTACGGGGGGGCGTCTTCGATTTGGAGACCCAGTACTTC. This is translated as CASSLRGGVFDLETQYF.